Here is one TCR beta chain with its context. Study processing details: The assay estimated nucleated cells by amplifying reference gene primers. The table came from immunoSEQ multiplex PCR; TCRdb's copy has only in-frame clones and leaves some out. That table is the source of V, J and clone size, and D and trimming were worked out from the DNA. The table lists roughly 500,000 clones, 89% of them singletons, with roughly 1% in the top ten. This sample was included in a study of blood T cell repertoires in COVID-19. Study background: Material from acute and convalescent COVID-19 was sourced from the United States, Italy and Spain. PBMCs, B-cell-depleted T cells, or T cells provided the cDNA or gDNA that made up the material.

This CDR3 spans 14 amino acids. Germline V gene sequence: CDR1 PRHDT, CDR2 FYEKMQ (reference sequence). The V gene lost 11 bases and the J gene lost 6 bases, with 22 bases spanning the gap. Enrollment of patients from Seattle took place during active infection, with longitudinal follow-up. The chain combines TRBV13 with TRBJ1-2; D remains ambiguous. The sequenced sample consisted of peripheral blood. The receptor's source is a man aged 18 to 29 with COVID-19, enrolled during active disease. The CDR3 here is CASWQLSRYHGYTF. CDR3 sequence (DNA): TGTGCCTCCTGGCAGCTAAGCAGGTATCATGGCTACACCTTC.